The 21 T cell receptor beta chains presented below share a single source sample, sequenced in a study of cytomegalovirus exposure and HLA in healthy donors. The PCR made use of 60 Vbeta and 13 Jbeta primers. Method: immunoSEQ multiplex PCR; TCRdb's copy keeps in-frame clones and lacks some. Reported are about 100,000 clones; the ten largest clones contain 0.59%. The sequenced material came from PBMCs. These receptors originate from a man aged 50 to 60 in good health and CMV-seronegative.

V gene TRBV2 combines with J gene TRBJ1-4; 9 nucleotides match TRBD1. Losses at the gene ends were 5 bases for V and 5 bases for J; bases not matched to a gene: 3. CDR1 is SNHLY, CDR2 FYNNEI, per germline. The CDR3 totals 14 residues. CDR3 in amino acids: CASSQQGANEKLFF. In DNA form, the CDR3 reads TGTGCCAGCAGTCAACAGGGGGCGAATGAAAAACTGTTTTTT. Filled out from reference TRBV2 and TRBJ1-4, the complete variable domain reads EPEVTQTPSHQVTQMGQEVILRCVPISNHLYFYWYRQILGQKVEFLVSFYNNEISEKSEIFDDQFSVERPDGSNFTLKIRSTKLEDSAMYFCASSQQGANEKLFFGSGTQLSVL.

This chain links TRBV19 with TRBJ1-4; no clear D gene. Trimming shortened V by 3 bases and J by 3 bases, and 8 bases separated the two germline ends. Germline CDR1 reads LNHDA; CDR2 reads SQIVND (reference sequence). The CDR3 totals 14 residues. The DNA of the CDR3 is TGTGCCAGTAGTATCGGCGGAGCTAATGAAAAACTGTTTTTT. Its translation: CASSIGGANEKLFF.

CDR3 amino acids: CASSQGFQTQYF. Written as DNA, the CDR3 is TGTGCCAGCAGCCAGGGTTTTCAGACCCAGTACTTC. V and J are TRBV7-2 and TRBJ2-5; D is possibly TRBD1 (5 bases). Per the germline V gene, CDR1 is SGHTA and CDR2 is FQGNSA. The CDR3 has 12 residues. Trimming shortened V by 5 bases and J by 6 bases, and 10 bases separated the two germline ends.

The genes are TRBV29-1 and TRBJ1-5; TRBD1 matches 10 bases. CDR1 is SQVTM, CDR2 ANQGSEA, per germline. The ends lost 5 bases at V and 7 bases at J; junction bases unmatched: 8. This CDR3 spans 14 amino acids. This CDR3 reads CSVLSGQGEQPQHF. CDR3 bases: TGCAGCGTTCTTTCCGGACAGGGGGAACAGCCCCAGCATTTT.

Comments on this clone: Relative to the germline gene, one junction end is altered; a read error may explain this. The chain employs TRBV5-4 and TRBJ2-1; 9 nucleotides line up with TRBD2. The CDR3 runs 16 residues. Germline values: CDR1 SGHNT, CDR2 YYREEE (reference sequence). This chain's CDR3 is CASSQVGTSSHNEQFF. In DNA form, the CDR3 reads TGCGCCAGCAGCCAAGTGGGGACTAGCTCCCACAATGAGCAGTTCTTC. Full variable domain (remainder filled in from reference TRBV5-4 and TRBJ2-1): ETGVTQSPTHLIKTRGQQVTLRCSSQSGHNTVSWYQQALGQGPQFIFQYYREEENGRGNFPPRFSGLQFPNYSSELNVNALELDDSALYLCASSQVGTSSHNEQFFGPGTRLTVL.

The chain joins TRBV13 to TRBJ1-1; D gene unclear. With 6 bases removed from V and 7 bases from J, the gap between germline ends came to 18 bases. Germline lookup yields CDR1 PRHDT and CDR2 FYEKMQ (reference sequence). The CDR3 totals 14 residues. CDR3 nucleotide sequence: TGTGCCAGCAGGAAAAAGGGAGGAGAGCTTGAAGCTTTCTTT. Protein product: CASRKKGGELEAFF.

This chain joins TRBV5-4 and TRBJ2-7, with 8 bases that match TRBD1. This CDR3 is built from 15 residues. CDR1 SGHNT and CDR2 YYREEE come from the germline V gene (reference sequence). Trimming took 2 bases from V and 4 from J; bases not matched to a gene: 8. CDR3 bases: TGTGCCAGCAGCTTCGATCCGACAGGGGCGTACGAGCAGTACTTC. It yields the protein CASSFDPTGAYEQYF.

The chain employs TRBV2 and TRBJ2-7; D gene uncertain. The V end lost 6 bases, the J end lost 5 bases, and 20 bases lay between the germline ends. This CDR3 is built from 15 residues. Germline-derived CDR1 and CDR2 are SNHLY and FYNNEI. CDR3 DNA sequence: TGTGCCAGCAGAGAGGCCCAGTTAGTGAGAAACGAGCAGTACTTC. Encoded protein: CASREAQLVRNEQYF.

J is TRBJ1-1 and V is TRBV20-1, with TRBD1 as a possible D gene (6 bases). The CDR3 totals 11 residues. Germline values: CDR1 DFQATT, CDR2 SNEGSKA (reference sequence). The CDR3 sequence: CRARGNTEAFF. As DNA, the CDR3 is TGCAGGGCCAGGGGGAACACTGAAGCTTTCTTT.

This chain links TRBV11-2 with TRBJ2-2, with 9 nucleotides matching TRBD2. The CDR3 is made up of 19 amino acids. Germline V gene data show CDR1 as SGHAT and CDR2 as FQNNGV. The J segment lost 1 base and the V segment lost 0 bases, leaving 9 bases of the junction unmatched. The DNA for the CDR3 is TGTGCCAGCAGCTTAGATCTTATGGAACTAGCGGGGAACACCGGGGAGCTGTTTTTT. Translated: CASSLDLMELAGNTGELFF.

The CDR3 region is CASSLGGNTGELFF. DNA of the CDR3: TGTGCCAGCAGCTTAGGCGGAAACACCGGGGAGCTGTTTTTT. The V call is TRBV11-2, the J call TRBJ2-2; D gene ambiguous. The germline gives CDR1 SGHAT, CDR2 FQNNGV. V shed 1 base and J shed 2 bases, with 5 bases lying between them. CDR3 length equals 14 residues.

The chain recombines TRBV2 with TRBJ2-2; 7 bases map to TRBD1. V was clipped by 4 bases and J by 4 bases; unmatched bases: 6. Germline V gene data show CDR1 as SNHLY and CDR2 as FYNNEI. There are 15 residues in the CDR3. This CDR3 reads CASSAYRGGTGELFF. For the CDR3, the DNA is TGTGCCAGCAGTGCCTACAGGGGCGGCACCGGGGAGCTGTTTTTT.

The chain links TRBV18 to TRBJ2-1, with TRBD1 matching 11 bases. The germline gives CDR1 KGHSH, CDR2 LQKENI. The junction had 7 bases not matched to a gene; V was cut back by 5 bases and J by 7 bases. The CDR3 length is 15 residues. The CDR3 spells CASSDRDRGGNEQFF. CDR3 in DNA: TGTGCCAGCTCAGACCGGGACAGGGGGGGTAATGAGCAGTTCTTC.

V usage is TRBV9 and J usage is TRBJ2-7; 10 bases line up with TRBD1. V shed 3 bases, J shed 6 bases, and the junction held 6 bases outside the gene matches. The length of the CDR3 is 14 residues. Germline lookup yields CDR1 SGDLS and CDR2 YYNGEE. CDR3 loop: CASSGGTGVPEQYF. In nucleotides, the CDR3 is TGTGCCAGCAGCGGTGGGACAGGGGTGCCCGAGCAGTACTTC. Full variable domain (rest looked up from reference TRBV9 and TRBJ2-7): DSGVTQTPKHLITATGQRVTLRCSPRSGDLSVYWYQQSLDQGLQFLIQYYNGEERAKGNILERFSAQQFPDLHSELNLSSLELGDSALYFCASSGGTGVPEQYFGPGTRLTVT.

The genes are TRBV5-6 and TRBJ1-2; possible D gene TRBD1, 5 bases. Deletions cut 0 bases from V and 5 bases from J, with 14 bases between. The CDR3 spans 15 residues. The germline V gene has CDR1 SGHDT and CDR2 YYEEEE. CDR3 region: CASSLGGAAGYGYTF. DNA for the CDR3: TGTGCCAGCAGCTTGGGCGGGGCCGCGGGATATGGCTACACCTTC.

The genes are TRBV7-9 and TRBJ2-7; D may be TRBD1 (6 bases). The CDR3 is 15 amino acids. Germline CDR1 reads SEHNR; CDR2 reads FQNEAQ (reference sequence). The ends were cut back, 2 bases at V and 3 bases at J, with 14 bases in the middle. Written as DNA, the CDR3 is TGTGCCAGCAGCTTAAGGAATGAGGGGGTCTACGAGCAGTACTTC. Translated: CASSLRNEGVYEQYF.

This chain connects TRBV19 to TRBJ1-4; 7 nucleotides match TRBD1. The V and J ends lost 3 bases and 8 bases, in that order; junction bases with no gene match: 9. The CDR3 has 15 residues. Looked up from germline, CDR1 is LNHDA and CDR2 is SQIVND (reference sequence). This CDR3 is CASSIAGTAREKLFF. The CDR3 DNA sequence: TGTGCCAGTAGTATTGCCGGGACAGCTAGGGAAAAACTGTTTTTT.

This rearrangement joins TRBV4-3 to TRBJ1-5; 7 bases are a match to TRBD1. CDR1 LGHNA and CDR2 YSLEER come from the germline V gene. V trimming: 0 bases; J trimming: 2 bases; junction bases outside the gene matches: 4. The CDR3 is 16 amino acids. As DNA, the CDR3 is TGCGCCAGCAGCCAAGAAGCCGGGACAGGCAATCAGCCCCAGCATTTT. Its protein product is CASSQEAGTGNQPQHF.

The chain employs TRBV6-5 and TRBJ2-5; 8 positions agree with TRBD2. The CDR3 is made up of 15 amino acids. The ends lost 6 bases at V and 3 bases at J; junction bases unmatched: 9. Germline CDR1 MNHEY, CDR2 SVGAGI. The chain's CDR3 is CASSTTHSGKETQYF. The CDR3 DNA follows: TGTGCCAGCAGCACCACCCATAGCGGGAAAGAGACCCAGTACTTC.

The chain links TRBV18 to TRBJ1-2, with D possibly TRBD1 on 5 matching bases. V was cut by 3 bases and J by 7 bases, with 21 bases left in between. The CDR3 contains 16 residues. Germline CDR1 reads KGHSH; CDR2 reads LQKENI. The CDR3 sequence: CASSPPPGDGYFGYTF. CDR3 DNA sequence: TGTGCCAGCTCACCGCCCCCGGGGGACGGATATTTTGGCTACACCTTC.

This chain uses TRBV2 with TRBJ2-5; no firm D call. CDR3 size: 15 residues. Trimming removed 6 bases from V and 1 base from J, with 15 bases in between. CDR1 and CDR2 (germline): SNHLY, FYNNEI. In DNA, the CDR3 is TGTGCCAGCAGCGGTGACTCGCGACCCCAAGAGACCCAGTACTTC. This gives the protein CASSGDSRPQETQYF.